This passage covers 24 T cell receptor beta chains from one sample sequenced in a study of blood T cell repertoires in COVID-19. The protocol was immunoSEQ multiplex PCR, while the TCRdb copy is restricted to in-frame clones and leaves out a portion. Among about 120,000 clones, approximately 81% were seen once, and the ten largest hold about 13%. Specimen: peripheral blood. These receptors all come from a human donor in a cohort sampled during active COVID-19.

CDR3 protein: CASKGRGSEAFF. CDR3 DNA sequence: TGTGCCAGCAAAGGACGGGGGAGTGAAGCTTTCTTT. The chain employs TRBV25-1 and TRBJ1-1, with D possibly TRBD1 on 5 matching bases. Germline lookup yields CDR1 MGHDK and CDR2 SYGVNS. This CDR3 comprises 12 residues. Trimming stripped 7 bases from V and 7 bases from J, with 13 bases between.

The rearrangement joins TRBV7-2 to TRBJ2-1; D is perhaps TRBD2 (6 bases). CDR3 size: 13 residues. Germline V gene data show CDR1 as SGHTA and CDR2 as FQGNSA. Trimming shortened V by 2 bases and J by 10 bases, and 12 bases separated the two germline ends. The CDR3 nucleotides read TGTGCCAGCAGCTTACCGGGACTTGTAGAGCAGTTCTTC. Its translation: CASSLPGLVEQFF.

This chain connects TRBV11-1 to TRBJ1-1; possible D gene TRBD1, 5 bases. CDR3 length: 12 residues. The germline V gene encodes CDR1 SGHAT and CDR2 FQDESV (reference sequence). V was trimmed by 0 bases and J by 6 bases, leaving 5 bases between them. CDR3 DNA: TGTGCCAGCAGCTTAGCGGGGCCTGAAGCTTTCTTT. It encodes CASSLAGPEAFF.

In this sample, this clone turned up once. V is TRBV28 and J is TRBJ1-3, with D maybe TRBD1 (6 bases). Deletions cut 5 bases from V and 2 bases from J, with 13 bases between. Germline V gives CDR1 MDHEN, CDR2 SYDVKM. This CDR3 has 15 residues. The CDR3 DNA reads as TGTGCCAGCAGTCACGGGACACCAGCTGGAAACACCATATATTTT. This gives the protein CASSHGTPAGNTIYF. The full variable domain, in which reference TRBV28 and TRBJ1-3 provide the parts outside the CDR3, is DVKVTQSSRYLVKRTGEKVFLECVQDMDHENMFWYRQDPGLGLRLIYFSYDVKMKEKGDIPEGYSVSREKKERFSLILESASTNQTSMYLCASSHGTPAGNTIYFGEGSWLTVV.

The rearrangement links TRBV4-2 to TRBJ1-5; D possibly corresponds to TRBD1 (5 bases). In germline, CDR1 is LGHNA, CDR2 YNFKEQ. Between the trimmed V and J ends, which lost 1 base and 4 bases, there was a span of 14 bases. This CDR3 has 16 amino acids. The CDR3 is CASSQGAGANNQPQHF. In nucleotides, the CDR3 is TGTGCCAGCAGCCAAGGGGCTGGGGCTAATAATCAGCCCCAGCATTTT.

The chain links TRBV6-5 to TRBJ2-7; 8 bases fit TRBD1. Looked up from germline, CDR1 is MNHEY and CDR2 is SVGAGI. Unmatched junction bases numbered 7, after V lost 0 bases and J lost 6 bases. The CDR3 is made up of 15 amino acids. CDR3 nucleotides: TGTGCCAGCAGTTACTCGAGACAGGGGTCCGGCGAGCAGTACTTC. It is translated as CASSYSRQGSGEQYF.

This clone was observed a few times. This chain links TRBV7-8 with TRBJ1-6, with TRBD1 matching over 7 bases. Germline loops: CDR1 SGHVS, CDR2 FQNEAQ. J lost 4 bases, V lost 5 bases, and 8 bases had no gene match. This CDR3 contains 16 residues. The CDR3 bases are TGTGCCAGCAGCCCAAGAGGACAGGATTATAATTCACCCCTCCACTTT. It specifies CASSPRGQDYNSPLHF.

The gene calls are TRBV7-3 and TRBJ2-2; tentative D call: TRBD2 (5 bases). The germline CDR1 and CDR2 sequences are SGHTA and FQGTGA. The CDR3 runs to 14 residues. With 3 bases removed from V and 6 bases from J, the gap between germline ends came to 11 bases. The CDR3 DNA reads as TGTGCCAGCAGCTTCAATACCGGGGCCGGGGAGCTGTTTTTT. Its protein product is CASSFNTGAGELFF.

This clone came up once. The V and J genes are TRBV5-4 and TRBJ2-2, with unresolved D. Germline lookup yields CDR1 SGHNT and CDR2 YYREEE (reference sequence). V was shortened by 4 bases and J by 6 bases, with 13 bases between the two germline ends. This CDR3 is built from 14 residues. The CDR3 region has the DNA TGTGCCAGCAGCCCCCAGGTTTTACCCGGGGAGCTGTTTTTT. It encodes CASSPQVLPGELFF. Complete variable domain (other parts from reference TRBV5-4 and TRBJ2-2): ETGVTQSPTHLIKTRGQQVTLRCSSQSGHNTVSWYQQALGQGPQFIFQYYREEENGRGNFPPRFSGLQFPNYSSELNVNALELDDSALYLCASSPQVLPGELFFGEGSRLTVL.

The chain has TRBV28 and TRBJ2-7, with D tentatively TRBD1 (6 bases). Germline CDR1 and CDR2: MDHEN and SYDVKM. V lost 2 bases, J lost 0 bases, and 8 bases lay in between. CDR3 length: 14 amino acids. This CDR3 reads CASSLRDISYEQYF. The CDR3 DNA reads TGTGCCAGCAGTTTAAGGGACATCTCCTACGAGCAGTACTTC.

The chain couples TRBV15 to TRBJ2-1; 13 nucleotides match TRBD2. Germline CDR1 is LNHNV and CDR2 is YYDKDF (reference sequence). This CDR3 has 16 amino acids. The trim removed 1 base at V and 8 bases at J, leaving 5 bases unmatched. The chain's CDR3 is CATSRVRTSGGYEQFF. As DNA, the CDR3 is TGTGCCACCAGCAGAGTCCGGACTAGCGGGGGATATGAGCAGTTCTTC.

This sequence joins TRBV23-1 and TRBJ2-7; possibly TRBD2 for D (5 bases). TRBV23-1 is an ORF for which the function is uncertain. This CDR3 comprises 12 residues. With 11 bases removed from V and 6 bases from J, the gap between germline ends came to 17 bases. The CDR3 DNA reads as TGCGCCGGCTTCCCGGGGTTTCGCGAGCAGTACTTC. It encodes CAGFPGFREQYF.

This chain connects TRBV5-8 to TRBJ1-5, with D possibly TRBD1 on 5 matching bases. Trimming left V 3 bases short and J 5 bases short, with 18 bases between. The CDR3 contains 16 residues. Germline V gives CDR1 SGHTS, CDR2 YDEGEE. CDR3 region: CASSSGRGPLHQPQHF. Written as DNA, the CDR3 is TGTGCCAGCAGCTCGGGGCGGGGCCCTTTGCATCAGCCCCAGCATTTT.

This chain joins TRBV29-1 and TRBJ1-1; 12 positions match TRBD1. There are 14 residues in the CDR3. The V segment lost 6 bases and the J segment 3 bases; nucleotides outside the gene matches: 5. CDR1 is SQVTM and CDR2 is ANQGSEA in the germline V gene. CDR3 sequence: CSVPGQGADTEAFF. DNA of the CDR3: TGCAGCGTCCCGGGACAGGGGGCGGACACTGAAGCTTTCTTT.

The chain employs TRBV5-8 and TRBJ1-4, with D maybe TRBD1 (5 bases). Deletions cut 3 bases from V and 6 bases from J, with 18 bases between. The CDR3 is 16 residues long. Looked up from germline, CDR1 is SGHTS and CDR2 is YDEGEE. The CDR3 protein is CASSWDRGEEDEKLFF. The CDR3 DNA reads as TGTGCCAGCAGCTGGGACCGGGGGGAGGAGGATGAAAAACTGTTTTTT.

This chain joins TRBV12-5 and TRBJ1-1; 10 nucleotides align to TRBD1. Germline CDR1 is LGHNT and CDR2 is FRNRAP. The CDR3 contains 15 residues. Trimming cost V 3 bases and J 6 bases; bases outside gene matches: 7. The CDR3 nucleotides are TGTGCTAGTGGTTTAGGGACAGGGGCGGGTGCTGAAGCTTTCTTT. Translation: CASGLGTGAGAEAFF.

The rearrangement uses TRBV5-1 and TRBJ2-1; D gene uncertain. The CDR3 is made up of 16 amino acids. The germline V and J ends were trimmed by 4 bases and 4 bases, with 18 bases remaining between them. Germline CDR1 is SGHRS and CDR2 is YFSETQ. CDR3 nucleotide sequence: TGCGCCAGCAGCCTGGTGGCGGCGCCTGAATACAATGAGCAGTTCTTC. Its protein is CASSLVAAPEYNEQFF.

V and J are TRBV11-2 and TRBJ2-5; D gene uncertain. V gave up 2 bases and J gave up 5 bases, with 12 bases separating them. CDR1 is SGHAT, CDR2 FQNNGV, per germline. This CDR3 spans 14 amino acids. CDR3 DNA sequence: TGTGCCAGCAGCTTACAGCGTTTGTGGGAGACCCAGTACTTC. Translated, it gives CASSLQRLWETQYF. Filled out from reference TRBV11-2 and TRBJ2-5, the complete variable domain reads EAGVAQSPRYKIIEKRQSVAFWCNPISGHATLYWYQQILGQGPKLLIQFQNNGVVDDSQLPKDRFSAERLKGVDSTLKIQPAKLEDSAVYLCASSLQRLWETQYFGPGTRLLVL.

The chain couples TRBV2 to TRBJ1-5; tentatively, D is TRBD1 (5 bases). This CDR3 has 14 residues. Germline CDR1 SNHLY, CDR2 FYNNEI. The V gene lost 8 bases and the J gene lost 2 bases, with 13 bases spanning the gap. DNA for the CDR3: TGTGCCAGCCACATCGGGGGTCGCAATCAGCCCCAGCATTTT. Its translation: CASHIGGRNQPQHF.

This clone was observed a few times. The chain is built from TRBV11-2 and TRBJ2-1; possible D gene TRBD2, 7 bases. Germline CDR1 is SGHAT and CDR2 is FQNNGV. The germline V and J ends were trimmed by 5 bases and 8 bases, with 10 bases remaining between them. CDR3 size: 12 residues. The CDR3 reads CASSRGAHEQFF. Written as DNA, the CDR3 is TGTGCCAGCAGCCGGGGGGCCCATGAGCAGTTCTTC.

This chain joins TRBV6-1 and TRBJ1-2; D ambiguous. CDR1 and CDR2 (germline): MNHNS, SASEGT. Trimming took 2 bases from V and 0 from J, leaving 10 bases between them. The CDR3 covers 15 residues. The CDR3 spells CASSETPRSNYGYTF. The CDR3 DNA reads as TGTGCCAGCAGTGAAACCCCCAGGTCTAACTATGGCTACACCTTC.

This clone came up a few times. V gene TRBV5-5 combines with J gene TRBJ2-1, with 7 nucleotides matching TRBD1. The germline V gene encodes CDR1 SGHKS and CDR2 YYEKEE (reference sequence). The V segment lost 3 bases and the J segment 0 bases; nucleotides outside the gene matches: 0. There are 14 residues in the CDR3. The CDR3, as DNA: TGTGCCAGCAGCTCAGGGGGCTCCTACAATGAGCAGTTCTTC. Encoded protein: CASSSGGSYNEQFF.

This chain links TRBV6-5 with TRBJ1-2; possibly TRBD1 for D (5 bases). There are 13 residues in the CDR3. V was trimmed by 2 bases and J by 4 bases, leaving 8 bases between them. CDR1 and CDR2 from the germline V gene are MNHEY and SVGAGI. CDR3 residues: CASSYDSFYGYTF. The DNA of the CDR3 is TGTGCCAGCAGTTACGACAGCTTCTATGGCTACACCTTC.

J is TRBJ1-6 and V is TRBV5-1; maybe TRBD1 (6 bases). V was clipped by 3 bases and J by 7 bases, with 17 bases between them. The V gene's germline CDR1 is SGHRS and CDR2 YFSETQ. CDR3 length: 16 amino acids. The CDR3 is CASSSGEGVSNSPLHF. The CDR3 bases are TGCGCCAGCAGCTCAGGGGAGGGGGTTTCGAATTCACCCCTCCACTTT.